The 2 T cell receptor beta chains presented below share a single source sample, sequenced in a study of T-cell memory formation after mild COVID-19. MiXCR, run by TCRdb on the 5' RACE reads, gives a single entry per CDR3 protein. Of about 620,000 distinct CDR3 sequences listed, approximately 18% are singletons. Sequenced input: PBMCs or a T cell subset sorted from them (not recorded which). The receptors shown here come from an adult woman who had mild COVID-19 (a few samples of this study predate the infection). Cell type and time point are not known.

The chain is built from TRBV6-5 and TRBJ2-7, with D tentatively TRBD1 (6 bases). This CDR3 has 15 amino acids. Germline CDR1 reads MNHEY; CDR2 reads SVGAGI. V shed 5 bases and J shed 3 bases, with 17 bases lying between them. The CDR3 loop reads CASSLTGQGHYEQYF. The CDR3 DNA sequence: TGTGCCAGCAGTCTAACGGGACAAGGCCACTACGAGCAGTACTTC.

The chain employs TRBV12-5 and TRBJ1-1; no clear D gene. Between the trimmed V and J ends, which lost 2 bases and 0 bases, there was a span of 13 bases. Looked up from germline, CDR1 is LGHNT and CDR2 is FRNRAP. The CDR3 extends over 16 amino acids. Here the CDR3 reads CASGLFGGRMNTEAFF. The CDR3 nucleotides read TGTGCTAGTGGTTTGTTTGGAGGGCGGATGAACACTGAAGCTTTCTTT. Full variable domain (missing parts from reference TRBV12-5 and TRBJ1-1): DARVTQTPRHKVTEMGQEVTMRCQPILGHNTVFWYRQTMMQGLELLAYFRNRAPLDDSGMPKDRFSAEMPDATLATLKIQPSEPRDSAVYFCASGLFGGRMNTEAFFGQGTRLTVV.